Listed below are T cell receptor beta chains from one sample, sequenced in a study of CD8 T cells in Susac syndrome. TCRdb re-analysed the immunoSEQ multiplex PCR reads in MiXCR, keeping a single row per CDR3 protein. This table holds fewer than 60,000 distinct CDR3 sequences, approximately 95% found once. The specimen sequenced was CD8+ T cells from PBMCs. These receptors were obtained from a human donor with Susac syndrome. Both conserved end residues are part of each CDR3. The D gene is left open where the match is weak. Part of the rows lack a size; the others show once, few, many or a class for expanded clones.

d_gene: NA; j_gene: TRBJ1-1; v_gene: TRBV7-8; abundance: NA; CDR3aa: CASSLVGVGSNTEAFF; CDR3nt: TGTGCCAGCAGCTTAGTAGGGGTTGGCTCGAACACTGAAGCTTTCTTT
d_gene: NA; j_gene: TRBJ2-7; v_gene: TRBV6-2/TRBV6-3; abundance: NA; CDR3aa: CASSSHRGRGAYEQYF; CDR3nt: TGTGCCAGCAGTTCCCACAGGGGCCGCGGGGCCTACGAGCAGTACTTC
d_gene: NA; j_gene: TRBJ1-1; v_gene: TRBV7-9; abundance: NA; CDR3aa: CASSPGGQAFF; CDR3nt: TGTGCCAGCAGCCCGGGGGGGCAAGCTTTCTTT
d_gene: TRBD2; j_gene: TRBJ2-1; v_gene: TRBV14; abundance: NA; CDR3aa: CASSSRSGGYEQFF; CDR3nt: TGTGCCAGCAGCTCTCGTAGCGGGGGCTATGAGCAGTTCTTC
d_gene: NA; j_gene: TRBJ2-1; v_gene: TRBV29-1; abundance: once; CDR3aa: CSVDSHNEQFF; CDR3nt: TGCAGCGTTGACTCTCACAATGAGCAGTTCTTC
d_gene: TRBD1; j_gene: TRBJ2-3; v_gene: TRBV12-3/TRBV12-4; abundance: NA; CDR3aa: CASSWDSRQQYF; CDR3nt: TGTGCCAGCAGTTGGGACAGTCGGCAGCAGTATTTT
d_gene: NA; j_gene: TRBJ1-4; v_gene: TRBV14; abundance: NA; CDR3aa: CASSPTDSSHEKLFF; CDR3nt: TGTGCCAGCAGCCCTACGGACAGTTCTCATGAAAAACTGTTTTTT
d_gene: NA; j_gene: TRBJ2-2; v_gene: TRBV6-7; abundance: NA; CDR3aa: CARDLGGCDDTGELFF; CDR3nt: TGTGCCAGAGATTTAGGTGGCTGCGATGACACCGGGGAGCTGTTTTTT
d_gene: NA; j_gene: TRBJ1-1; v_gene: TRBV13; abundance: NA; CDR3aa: CASSLGRGRTEAFF; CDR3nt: TGTGCCAGCAGCTTAGGCAGGGGACGCACTGAAGCTTTCTTT
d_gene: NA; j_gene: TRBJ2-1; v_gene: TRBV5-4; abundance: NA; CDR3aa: CASSFGPTEQFF; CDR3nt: TGTGCCAGCAGCTTTGGGCCAACGGAGCAGTTCTTC
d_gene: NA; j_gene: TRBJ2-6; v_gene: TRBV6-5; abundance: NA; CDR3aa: CASSYSVEGSSSGANVLTF; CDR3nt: TGTGCCAGCAGTTACTCGGTGGAGGGGAGTTCCTCTGGGGCCAACGTCCTGACTTTC
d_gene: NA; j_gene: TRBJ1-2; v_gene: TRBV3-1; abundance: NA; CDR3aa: CASSPNRREAGYTF; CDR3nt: TGTGCCAGCAGCCCGAACAGGAGGGAGGCTGGCTACACCTTC
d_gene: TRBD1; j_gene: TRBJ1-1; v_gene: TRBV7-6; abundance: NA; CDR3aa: CASRREQGPTEAFF; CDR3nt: TGTGCCAGCAGACGGGAACAGGGGCCCACTGAAGCTTTCTTT
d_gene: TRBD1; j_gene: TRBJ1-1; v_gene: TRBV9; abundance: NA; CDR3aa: CASSVDTPPTGGGEAFF; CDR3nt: TGTGCCAGCAGCGTAGATACCCCCCCTACAGGGGGAGGTGAAGCTTTCTTT
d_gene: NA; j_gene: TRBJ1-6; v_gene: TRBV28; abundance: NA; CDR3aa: CASCSDSPLHF; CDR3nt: TGTGCCAGCTGTTCTGATTCACCCCTCCACTTT
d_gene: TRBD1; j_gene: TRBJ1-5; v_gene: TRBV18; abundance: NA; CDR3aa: CASSPRFRGLGNQPQHF; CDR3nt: TGTGCCAGCTCACCACGATTCAGGGGGCTTGGCAATCAGCCCCAGCATTTT
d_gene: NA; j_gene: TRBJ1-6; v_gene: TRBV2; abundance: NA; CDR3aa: CASKGFIDSPLHF; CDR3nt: TGTGCCAGCAAAGGGTTTATAGATTCACCCCTCCACTTT
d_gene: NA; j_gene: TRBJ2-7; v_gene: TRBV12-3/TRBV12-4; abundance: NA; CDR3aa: CASTARLGVYEQYF; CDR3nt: TGTGCCAGCACGGCCAGGTTGGGGGTCTACGAGCAGTACTTC
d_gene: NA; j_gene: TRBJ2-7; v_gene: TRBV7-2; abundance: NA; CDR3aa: CASSLYGYPYEQYF; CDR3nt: TGTGCCAGCAGCTTATACGGGTACCCCTACGAGCAGTACTTC
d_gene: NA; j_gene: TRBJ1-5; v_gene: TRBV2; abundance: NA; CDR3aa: CASKGRIEHF; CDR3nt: TGTGCCAGCAAGGGGCGGATAGAGCATTTT
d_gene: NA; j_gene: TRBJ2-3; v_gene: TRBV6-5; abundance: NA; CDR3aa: CASSLRLARSTDTQYF; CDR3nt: TGTGCCAGCAGTTTGCGGCTAGCTCGCTCGACAGATACGCAGTATTTT
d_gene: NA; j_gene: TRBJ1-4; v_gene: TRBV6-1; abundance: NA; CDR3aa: CASREDATNEKLFF; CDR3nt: TGTGCCAGCAGAGAAGACGCAACTAATGAAAAACTGTTTTTT
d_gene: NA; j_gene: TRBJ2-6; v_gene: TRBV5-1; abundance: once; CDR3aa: CASSPTGLANVLTF; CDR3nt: TGCGCCAGCAGCCCTACAGGGTTGGCCAACGTCCTGACTTTC
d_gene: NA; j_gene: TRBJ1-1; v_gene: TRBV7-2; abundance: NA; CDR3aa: CASSLGGGIEAFF; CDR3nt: TGTGCCAGCAGCTTAGGAGGAGGGATTGAAGCTTTCTTT
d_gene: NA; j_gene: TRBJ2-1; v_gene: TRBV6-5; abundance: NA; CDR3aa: CASSPGREQFF; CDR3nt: TGTGCCAGCAGTCCCGGACGTGAGCAGTTCTTC
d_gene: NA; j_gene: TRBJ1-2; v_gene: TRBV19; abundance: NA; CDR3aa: CASSIGQVGTDANYGYTF; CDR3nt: TGTGCCAGTAGTATAGGACAAGTCGGGACGGACGCTAACTATGGCTACACCTTC
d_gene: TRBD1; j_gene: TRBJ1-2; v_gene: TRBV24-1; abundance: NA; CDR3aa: CATSGGQGPHGYTF; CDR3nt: TGTGCCACCAGTGGGGGACAGGGGCCGCATGGCTACACCTTC
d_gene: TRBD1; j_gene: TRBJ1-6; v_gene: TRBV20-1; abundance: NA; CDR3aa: CSAQSGQGFSPLHF; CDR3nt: TGCAGTGCCCAAAGCGGACAGGGGTTCTCACCCCTCCACTTT
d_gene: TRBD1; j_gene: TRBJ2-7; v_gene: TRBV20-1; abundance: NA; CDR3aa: CSARAGDRGIYEQYF; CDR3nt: TGCAGTGCTAGAGCCGGAGACAGGGGTATCTACGAGCAGTACTTC
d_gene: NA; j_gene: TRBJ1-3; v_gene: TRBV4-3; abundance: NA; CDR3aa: CASSQDLVESSGNTIYF; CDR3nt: TGCGCCAGCAGCCAAGATTTAGTAGAGAGCTCTGGAAACACCATATATTTT
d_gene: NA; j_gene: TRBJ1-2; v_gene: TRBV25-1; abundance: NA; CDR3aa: CASSDGTMDGYTF; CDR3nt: TGTGCCAGCAGTGATGGGACGATGGATGGCTACACCTTC
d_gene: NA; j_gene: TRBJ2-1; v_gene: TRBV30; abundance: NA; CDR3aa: CAWSPGLSSYNEQFF; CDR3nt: TGTGCCTGGAGTCCTGGACTTAGCTCCTACAATGAGCAGTTCTTC
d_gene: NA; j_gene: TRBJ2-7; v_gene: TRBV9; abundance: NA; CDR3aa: CASSVDSRENEQYF; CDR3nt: TGTGCCAGCAGCGTCGACTCTAGGGAAAACGAGCAGTACTTC
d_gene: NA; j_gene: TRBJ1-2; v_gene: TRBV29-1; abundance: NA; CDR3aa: CSVEDRVGYTF; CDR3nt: TGCAGCGTTGAAGACAGGGTTGGCTACACCTTC
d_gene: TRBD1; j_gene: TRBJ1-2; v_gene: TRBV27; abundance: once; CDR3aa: CASSSHTGVGYTF; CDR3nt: TGTGCCAGCAGTTCGCACACAGGGGTTGGCTACACCTTC
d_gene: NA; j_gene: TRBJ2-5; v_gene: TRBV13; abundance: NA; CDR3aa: CAGKTWGEETQYF; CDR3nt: TGTGCCGGAAAAACCTGGGGCGAAGAGACCCAGTACTTC
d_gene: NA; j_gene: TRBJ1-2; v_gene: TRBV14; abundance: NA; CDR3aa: CASSQDSGDNYGYTF; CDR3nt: TGTGCCAGCAGCCAAGACTCAGGGGATAACTATGGCTACACCTTC
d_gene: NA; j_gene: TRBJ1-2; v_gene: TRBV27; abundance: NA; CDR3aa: CASGTYRGGYGYTF; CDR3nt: TGTGCCAGCGGGACCTACAGAGGCGGCTATGGCTACACCTTC
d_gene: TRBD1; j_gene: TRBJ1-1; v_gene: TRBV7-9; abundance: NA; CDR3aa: CATSHWDRDSRGAFF; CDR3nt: TGTGCCACTTCCCACTGGGACAGGGACTCCCGCGGAGCTTTCTTT